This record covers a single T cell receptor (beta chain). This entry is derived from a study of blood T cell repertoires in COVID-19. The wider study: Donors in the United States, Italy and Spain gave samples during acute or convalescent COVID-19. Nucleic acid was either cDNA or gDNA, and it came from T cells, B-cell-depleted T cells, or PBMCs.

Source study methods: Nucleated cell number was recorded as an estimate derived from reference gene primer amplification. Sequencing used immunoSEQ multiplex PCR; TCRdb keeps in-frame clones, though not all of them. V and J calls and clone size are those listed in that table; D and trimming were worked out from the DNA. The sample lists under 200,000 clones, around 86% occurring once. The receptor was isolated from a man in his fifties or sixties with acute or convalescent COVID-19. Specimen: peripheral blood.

The CDR3 bases are TGTGCCTGGAGTAGGGGCTCCTCTGGAAACACCATATATTTT. Protein sequence: CAWSRGSSGNTIYF. V is TRBV30 and J is TRBJ1-3; tentative D call: TRBD1 (5 bases). CDR3 length equals 14 residues. Per germline, CDR1 GTSNPN and CDR2 SVGIG (reference sequence). V was cut by 2 bases and J by 0 bases, with 8 bases left in between. Full variable domain (remainder filled in from reference TRBV30 and TRBJ1-3): SQTIHQWPATLVQPVGSPLSLECTVEGTSNPNLYWYRQAAGRGLQLLFYSVGIGQISSEVPQNLSASRPQDRQFILSSKKLLLSDSGFYLCAWSRGSSGNTIYFGEGSWLTVV.